These 32 T cell receptor beta chains came from one sample sequenced in a study of Ad26.COV2.S vaccination and SARS-CoV-2 variants. Profiling relied on immunoSEQ multiplex PCR, and the TCRdb table lists in-frame clones only, not all of them. The sample gives fewer than 500,000 clones, around nine tenths of which show up once; 12% is in the top ten. Specified treatment: about 20 received Ad26.COV2.S at low or high dose, single or two shots; five or six received placebo; per-sample allocation not given. The investigators took samples on day 63 after the first vaccine or placebo injection. This specimen consisted of peripheral blood, obtained in a trial of Ad26.COV2.S vaccine versus placebo. The receptors were sampled from a person between 18 and 60 years old who received the Ad26.COV2.S COVID-19 vaccine or a placebo.

The rearrangement joins TRBV2 to TRBJ1-2; no reliable D call. Between the trimmed V and J ends, which lost 0 bases and 13 bases, there was a span of 15 bases. Germline CDR1 and CDR2: SNHLY and FYNNEI. CDR3 length: 13 amino acids. CDR3 in amino acids: CASSEAQPVGGTF. The CDR3 coding sequence is TGTGCCAGCAGTGAAGCACAGCCGGTGGGTGGCACCTTC.

The rearrangement joins TRBV6-5 to TRBJ1-4; D is ambiguous. CDR3 size: 14 residues. Germline CDR1 is MNHEY and CDR2 is SVGAGI. V lost 7 bases, J lost 0 bases, and 9 bases lay in between. This chain's CDR3 is CASKPQTTNEKLFF. The CDR3, as DNA: TGTGCCAGCAAACCCCAGACAACTAATGAAAAACTGTTTTTT.

This clone came up a few times. This sequence joins TRBV11-2 and TRBJ2-2, with TRBD2 matching over 7 bases. After removal of 5 bases from V and 3 bases from J, the junction contained 12 bases not matched to a gene. From germline, CDR1 is SGHAT and CDR2 FQNNGV. This CDR3 is 17 amino acids long. The CDR3 here is CASSIPFAGEDTGELFF. The CDR3 DNA reads TGTGCCAGCAGCATACCTTTTGCGGGAGAAGACACCGGGGAGCTGTTTTTT.

The V and J genes are TRBV14 and TRBJ2-2; 7 bases line up with TRBD2. CDR3 length: 17 residues. V dropped 1 base and J dropped 0; count of bases not matched to a gene: 5. Looked up from germline, CDR1 is SGHDN and CDR2 is FVKESK. The CDR3 sequence is CASSQVETSANTGELFF. CDR3 bases: TGTGCCAGCAGCCAAGTGGAAACTAGCGCGAACACCGGGGAGCTGTTTTTT.

The V and J genes are TRBV2 and TRBJ2-7; possibly TRBD2 for D (5 bases). The CDR3 totals 12 residues. CDR1 and CDR2 from the germline V gene are SNHLY and FYNNEI. V lost 7 bases and J lost 1, with 8 bases in between. CDR3 DNA: TGTGCCAGCATTGGCGGGTCCTACGAGCAGTACTTC. The encoded protein is CASIGGSYEQYF.

This chain links TRBV7-9 with TRBJ2-5, with D uncertain. The ends were cut back, 5 bases at V and 1 base at J, with 5 bases in the middle. The CDR3 runs to 12 residues. Per the germline V gene, CDR1 is SEHNR and CDR2 is FQNEAQ (reference sequence). The CDR3 DNA reads as TGTGCCAGCAGCCCCCCCCAAGAGACCCAGTACTTC. Amino acid sequence: CASSPPQETQYF.

The V call is TRBV6-2 or TRBV6-3, the J call TRBJ2-7, with D uncertain. Germline V gives CDR1 MNHEY, CDR2 SVGEGT. The CDR3 consists of 12 residues. Trimming removed 4 bases from V and 10 bases from J, with 14 bases in between. The CDR3 sequence: CASSSPDPSQYF. The CDR3 region has the DNA TGTGCCAGCAGTTCCCCGGACCCGTCCCAGTACTTC.

The rearrangement uses TRBV6-2 or TRBV6-3 and TRBJ2-7; D remains ambiguous. Germline CDR1 MNHEY, CDR2 SVGEGT. CDR3 size: 13 residues. V was trimmed by 2 bases and J by 3 bases, leaving 8 bases between them. CDR3 in DNA: TGTGCCAGCAGTTACCTAGTGGTCTACGAGCAGTACTTC. Its protein is CASSYLVVYEQYF.

The rearrangement links TRBV9 to TRBJ2-5; TRBD2 is a possible D gene (6 bases). CDR1 and CDR2 (germline): SGDLS, YYNGEE. V was shortened by 1 base and J by 2 bases, with 12 bases between the two germline ends. The CDR3 loop spans 15 amino acids. CDR3 bases: TGTGCCAGCAGCGTACGCGGGAACTTACAAGAGACCCAGTACTTC. This gives the protein CASSVRGNLQETQYF.

The chain couples TRBV7-9 to TRBJ1-1; D gene unclear. Germline CDR1 is SEHNR and CDR2 is FQNEAQ (reference sequence). The CDR3 has 13 amino acids. The V gene lost 2 bases and the J gene lost 1 base, with 5 bases spanning the gap. The DNA for the CDR3 is TGTGCCAGCAGCTTAAGTCAGAACACTGAAGCTTTCTTT. Protein: CASSLSQNTEAFF.

This clone showed up just once. V usage is TRBV4-2 and J usage is TRBJ2-7; 7 nucleotides agree with TRBD2. Germline V lookup: CDR1 LGHNA, CDR2 YNFKEQ. J gave up 2 bases and V 0 bases, and 7 bases lay outside the gene matches. The length of the CDR3 is 16 residues. In nucleotides, the CDR3 is TGTGCCAGCAGCCAAGATGGACGGGAGGATGCCTACGAGCAGTACTTC. Its protein is CASSQDGREDAYEQYF.

The genes are TRBV19 and TRBJ2-7; TRBD1 might be the D (5 bases). The germline V gene encodes CDR1 LNHDA and CDR2 SQIVND (reference sequence). V was clipped by 5 bases and J by 3 bases, with 11 bases between them. The CDR3 runs to 13 residues. The CDR3 region is CASSPGHGYEQYF. DNA of the CDR3: TGTGCCAGTAGTCCCGGACACGGCTACGAGCAGTACTTC.

This clone was observed a few times. The same CDR3 is also encoded by other DNA sequences in this sample. This chain uses TRBV7-9 with TRBJ2-3, with a weak D call TRBD1 (5 bases). Germline V gene lookup returns CDR1 SEHNR and CDR2 FQNEAQ (reference sequence). The CDR3 is 13 residues long. Trimming stripped 1 base from V and 3 bases from J, with 5 bases between. The CDR3 region is CASSLEGTDTQYF. The CDR3 DNA is TGTGCCAGCAGCTTAGAGGGGACAGATACGCAGTATTTT.

J is TRBJ1-2 and V is TRBV6-2 or TRBV6-3; D gene uncertain. The CDR3 is 13 amino acids. CDR1 is MNHEY and CDR2 is SVGEGT in the germline V gene. The V end lost 4 bases, the J end lost 2 bases, and 8 bases lay between the germline ends. The DNA for the CDR3 is TGTGCCAGCAGTTTTACAGAGAACTATGGCTACACCTTC. As protein: CASSFTENYGYTF.

The chain joins TRBV28 to TRBJ2-7; 9 positions agree with TRBD2. V was clipped by 2 bases and J by 7 bases; unmatched bases: 9. Looked up from germline, CDR1 is MDHEN and CDR2 is SYDVKM. CDR3 length: 15 amino acids. The CDR3 sequence: CASSLASSGTEEQYF. CDR3 nucleotide sequence: TGTGCCAGCAGTTTAGCGTCTAGCGGGACAGAAGAGCAGTACTTC.

Comments on this clone: The sample holds other DNA sequences that translate to the same CDR3. The chain is built from TRBV6-5 and TRBJ1-1; D remains ambiguous. The ends were cut back, 0 bases at V and 2 bases at J, with 4 bases in the middle. Germline V gene data show CDR1 as MNHEY and CDR2 as SVGAGI. The CDR3 covers 13 residues. In nucleotides, the CDR3 is TGTGCCAGCAGTTACTCACTAAACACTGAAGCTTTCTTT. Protein: CASSYSLNTEAFF.

The chain joins TRBV7-2 to TRBJ1-2; tentatively, D is TRBD1 (6 bases). The CDR3 consists of 14 residues. The germline V and J ends were trimmed by 4 bases and 5 bases, with 14 bases remaining between them. The V gene's germline CDR1 is SGHTA and CDR2 FQGNSA. CDR3 sequence (DNA): TGTGCCAGCAGCTCAAGGACAGAGCGGTATGGCTACACCTTC. This gives the protein CASSSRTERYGYTF.

The chain employs TRBV5-8 and TRBJ1-2; D may be TRBD1 (5 bases). Germline assignment: CDR1 SGHTS and CDR2 YDEGEE. The CDR3 runs to 13 residues. V lost 5 bases, J lost 4 bases, and 12 bases lay in between. DNA for the CDR3: TGTGCCAGCAGGGGGACGACATTCTATGGCTACACCTTC. Protein: CASRGTTFYGYTF.

The chain recombines TRBV2 with TRBJ2-7, with 12 positions matching TRBD1. Trimming removed 0 bases from V and 4 bases from J; junction bases left unmatched: 7. Germline values: CDR1 SNHLY, CDR2 FYNNEI. The CDR3 is made up of 17 amino acids. The CDR3 reads CASSEAGPGQGAYEQYF. The CDR3 DNA follows: TGTGCCAGCAGTGAAGCTGGGCCGGGACAGGGGGCTTACGAGCAGTACTTC.

The gene calls are TRBV5-8 and TRBJ2-2, with TRBD2 matching over 7 bases. CDR3 length: 15 residues. With V trimmed by 4 bases and J by 2 bases, 5 bases remained unmatched. The germline V gene encodes CDR1 SGHTS and CDR2 YDEGEE. CDR3 loop: CASSRRGSNTGELFF. In DNA, the CDR3 is TGTGCCAGCAGCAGGCGCGGGAGCAACACCGGGGAGCTGTTTTTT. The full variable domain, rest sourced from reference TRBV5-8 and TRBJ2-2, is EAGVTQSPTHLIKTRGQQATLRCSPISGHTSVYWYQQALGLGLQFLLWYDEGEERNRGNFPPRFSGRQFPNYSSELNVNALELEDSALYLCASSRRGSNTGELFFGEGSRLTVL.

V is TRBV6-4 and J is TRBJ1-6; D is perhaps TRBD1 (5 bases). V lost 3 bases and J 6 bases, leaving 12 bases between the germline ends. CDR3 length equals 15 residues. In germline, CDR1 is MRHNA, CDR2 SNTAGT. CDR3 in amino acids: CASSEQQEGNSPLHF. In DNA, the CDR3 is TGTGCCAGCAGTGAACAACAGGAAGGTAATTCACCCCTCCACTTT.

V usage is TRBV5-6 and J usage is TRBJ2-1, with TRBD2 matching 7 bases. The V segment lost 1 base and the J segment 3 bases; nucleotides outside the gene matches: 13. The CDR3 length is 18 residues. CDR1 is SGHDT, CDR2 YYEEEE, per germline. This chain's CDR3 is CASSLLLAGDQDYNEQFF. The DNA for the CDR3 is TGTGCCAGCAGCTTGCTTCTCGCGGGAGACCAAGACTACAATGAGCAGTTCTTC. Supplemented by reference TRBV5-6 and TRBJ2-1, the full variable domain reads DAGVTQSPTHLIKTRGQQVTLRCSPKSGHDTVSWYQQALGQGPQFIFQYYEEEERQRGNFPDRFSGHQFPNYSSELNVNALLLGDSALYLCASSLLLAGDQDYNEQFFGPGTRLTVL.

The chain employs TRBV13 and TRBJ2-1, with D unclear. CDR3 length equals 15 residues. V lost 2 bases to trimming and J lost 0 bases, with 8 bases between them. Germline CDR1 is PRHDT and CDR2 is FYEKMQ (reference sequence). CDR3 nucleotides: TGTGCCAGCAGCTTACCGGCGACCTCCTACAATGAGCAGTTCTTC. This translates into CASSLPATSYNEQFF. The variable domain in full, completed from reference TRBV13 and TRBJ2-1, reads AAGVIQSPRHLIKEKRETATLKCYPIPRHDTVYWYQQGPGQDPQFLISFYEKMQSDKGSIPDRFSAQQFSDYHSELNMSSLELGDSALYFCASSLPATSYNEQFFGPGTRLTVL.

This clone was recorded a few times. V usage is TRBV30 and J usage is TRBJ1-2, with TRBD1 as a possible D gene (6 bases). Germline V gives CDR1 GTSNPN, CDR2 SVGIG (reference sequence). The CDR3 loop spans 12 amino acids. Trimming stripped 3 bases from V and 8 bases from J, with 13 bases between. The CDR3 region is CAWSQGFKGYTF. In DNA, the CDR3 is TGTGCCTGGAGCCAGGGGTTTAAAGGCTACACCTTC.

This sequence joins TRBV7-2 and TRBJ2-4, with D unclear. V gave up 0 bases and J gave up 3 bases, with 12 bases separating them. Germline CDR1 reads SGHTA; CDR2 reads FQGNSA. This CDR3 contains 16 residues. The DNA for the CDR3 is TGTGCCAGCAGCTTAGCTGATGGGGTAGGCAAAAACATTCAGTACTTC. It translates to CASSLADGVGKNIQYF. The whole variable domain, filled in from reference TRBV7-2 and TRBJ2-4, reads GAGVSQSPSNKVTEKGKDVELRCDPISGHTALYWYRQSLGQGLEFLIYFQGNSAPDKSGLPSDRFSAERTGGSVSTLTIQRTQQEDSAVYLCASSLADGVGKNIQYFGAGTRLSVL.

The rearrangement joins TRBV5-6 to TRBJ2-1; 8 nucleotides line up with TRBD1. Germline values: CDR1 SGHDT, CDR2 YYEEEE. CDR3 length equals 15 residues. The trim removed 2 bases at V and 5 bases at J, leaving 6 bases unmatched. The CDR3 nucleotides read TGTGCCAGCAGCTTACCGGGACAGGATCACAATGAGCAGTTCTTC. It is translated as CASSLPGQDHNEQFF.

This sequence joins TRBV9 and TRBJ2-1, with D tentatively TRBD2 (5 bases). The germline CDR1 and CDR2 sequences are SGDLS and YYNGEE. CDR3 length: 14 amino acids. Trimming took 7 bases from V and 0 from J, leaving 11 bases between them. The CDR3 sequence is CASAPGYSYNEQFF. The DNA for the CDR3 is TGTGCCAGCGCCCCGGGGTACTCCTACAATGAGCAGTTCTTC.

This sequence joins TRBV10-3 and TRBJ2-1; TRBD2 aligns across 10 bases. The CDR3 contains 15 residues. After removal of 3 bases from V and 9 bases from J, the junction contained 8 bases not matched to a gene. Germline loops: CDR1 ENHRY, CDR2 SYGVKD. The CDR3 loop is CAISDVGLASSEQFF. CDR3 bases: TGTGCCATCAGTGACGTGGGACTAGCGTCAAGTGAGCAGTTCTTC.

This clone was seen once. An end of the junction differs from the germline gene, which may be a read error. J is TRBJ1-1 and V is TRBV4-1, with 12 nucleotides matching TRBD1. The CDR3 is made up of 14 amino acids. The V gene's germline CDR1 is MGHRA and CDR2 YSYEKL. CDR3 region: CASSPGQGAPWRVF. The CDR3 DNA sequence: TGCGCCAGCAGCCCGGGACAGGGGGCGCCTTGGAGGGTTTTT.

V usage is TRBV6-5 and J usage is TRBJ2-7; D is unclear. The CDR3 is 15 residues long. In germline, CDR1 is MNHEY, CDR2 SVGAGI. V was trimmed by 0 bases and J by 2 bases, leaving 11 bases between them. The CDR3: CASSYSPSSPYEQYF. The CDR3, as DNA: TGTGCCAGCAGTTACTCCCCATCATCCCCCTACGAGCAGTACTTC.

The V and J genes are TRBV28 and TRBJ2-1; D is ambiguous. V gave up 6 bases and J gave up 5 bases, with 14 bases separating them. There are 14 residues in the CDR3. Germline lookup yields CDR1 MDHEN and CDR2 SYDVKM. The CDR3 DNA reads TGTGCCAGCAGCCCCGTGGGGTCAGACAATGAGCAGTTCTTC. Amino acid sequence: CASSPVGSDNEQFF. Drawing the rest from reference TRBV28 and TRBJ2-1, the complete variable domain is DVKVTQSSRYLVKRTGEKVFLECVQDMDHENMFWYRQDPGLGLRLIYFSYDVKMKEKGDIPEGYSVSREKKERFSLILESASTNQTSMYLCASSPVGSDNEQFFGPGTRLTVL.

This chain connects TRBV30 to TRBJ1-1, with D possibly being TRBD1 (6 bases). Trimming took 1 base from V and 8 from J, leaving 14 bases between them. Germline V gives CDR1 GTSNPN, CDR2 SVGIG (reference sequence). The CDR3 has 13 amino acids. This CDR3 is CAWSGQDSLEAFF. In nucleotides, the CDR3 is TGTGCCTGGAGTGGCCAGGACAGCCTCGAAGCTTTCTTT.